The 8 T cell receptor beta chains given below trace back to one sample, sequenced in a study of blood T cell repertoires in COVID-19. The repertoire was sequenced with immunoSEQ multiplex PCR; TCRdb's copy has only in-frame clones and lacks some. The sample lists hundreds of thousands of clones; 70% to 90% were seen once. The sequenced sample consisted of peripheral blood. The origin of the receptors is a man aged 45-60 years with active or convalescent COVID-19.

The chain combines TRBV30 with TRBJ1-4; no clear D gene. The CDR3 extends over 14 amino acids. Trimming pared 1 base from V and 7 bases from J, leaving 13 bases between. Germline V CDR1 and CDR2: GTSNPN, SVGIG (reference sequence). CDR3 loop: CAWSGHQEGEKLFF. Written as DNA, the CDR3 is TGTGCCTGGAGTGGACATCAGGAGGGTGAAAAACTGTTTTTT.

The V gene is TRBV27, the J gene TRBJ2-5; D not certain. The CDR3 covers 13 residues. Germline V lookup: CDR1 MNHEY, CDR2 SMNVEV (reference sequence). V was cut by 2 bases and J by 4 bases, with 8 bases left in between. The DNA of the CDR3 is TGTGCCAGCAGTTTACTCGGTGCAGAGACCCAGTACTTC. Residues: CASSLLGAETQYF.

This rearrangement joins TRBV18 to TRBJ2-1; 9 nucleotides agree with TRBD2. Germline V gene sequence: CDR1 KGHSH, CDR2 LQKENI. Germline trimming cut 5 bases from V and 2 bases from J; bases unmatched to any gene: 10. This CDR3 has 17 residues. The CDR3 sequence: CASSGASGTGPYNEQFF. The CDR3 region has the DNA TGTGCCAGCTCAGGGGCTAGCGGGACGGGACCCTACAATGAGCAGTTCTTC.

This clone was found once. The chain uses TRBV28 and TRBJ1-3; a possible D gene is TRBD1 (6 bases). CDR3 size: 16 residues. Trimming removed 7 bases at V and 3 bases at J, with 19 bases between. Germline assignment: CDR1 MDHEN and CDR2 SYDVKM. This CDR3 is CASTQGGAQDGNTIYF. CDR3 DNA: TGTGCCAGCACTCAAGGGGGGGCGCAAGATGGAAACACCATATATTTT. Together with reference TRBV28 and TRBJ1-3, the CDR3 gives the full variable domain: DVKVTQSSRYLVKRTGEKVFLECVQDMDHENMFWYRQDPGLGLRLIYFSYDVKMKEKGDIPEGYSVSREKKERFSLILESASTNQTSMYLCASTQGGAQDGNTIYFGEGSWLTVV.

The chain recombines TRBV12-3 or TRBV12-4 with TRBJ1-2, with 7 bases aligning to TRBD1. V trimming: 5 bases; J trimming: 4 bases; junction bases outside the gene matches: 4. The CDR3 is 13 residues long. CDR3 residues: CASSETGRYGYTF. As DNA, the CDR3 is TGTGCCAGCAGTGAGACAGGGCGCTATGGCTACACCTTC.

This chain connects TRBV13 to TRBJ2-7; 14 bases line up with TRBD2. This CDR3 has 15 residues. The germline gives CDR1 PRHDT, CDR2 FYEKMQ (reference sequence). The junction had 4 bases not matched to a gene; V was cut back by 4 bases and J by 5 bases. The CDR3 protein is CASSSGTSGSHEQYF. The DNA of the CDR3 is TGTGCCAGCAGCTCGGGGACTAGCGGGAGCCACGAGCAGTACTTC. Together with reference TRBV13 and TRBJ2-7, the CDR3 gives the full variable domain: AAGVIQSPRHLIKEKRETATLKCYPIPRHDTVYWYQQGPGQDPQFLISFYEKMQSDKGSIPDRFSAQQFSDYHSELNMSSLELGDSALYFCASSSGTSGSHEQYFGPGTRLTVT.

The CDR3 DNA follows: TGTGCCACCAGCAGAGAGGGGGGACAGGGGCTCCATGAGCAGTTCTTC. It codes for CATSREGGQGLHEQFF. The V gene is TRBV15, the J gene TRBJ2-1; 10 nucleotides align to TRBD1. This CDR3 is 16 amino acids long. Germline V gene lookup returns CDR1 LNHNV and CDR2 YYDKDF (reference sequence). The J segment lost 8 bases and the V segment lost 0 bases, leaving 7 bases of the junction unmatched.

This clone was seen a few times. The V call is TRBV30, the J call TRBJ2-3; TRBD2 aligns across 8 bases. There are 14 residues in the CDR3. V dropped 2 bases and J dropped 3; count of bases not matched to a gene: 4. Looked up from germline, CDR1 is GTSNPN and CDR2 is SVGIG (reference sequence). The CDR3 is CAWSKRGGTDTQYF. In DNA form, the CDR3 reads TGTGCCTGGAGTAAACGGGGGGGGACAGATACGCAGTATTTT.